The entry that follows covers one T cell receptor (beta chain) sequence. This record belongs to a study of synovial regulatory T cells in juvenile arthritis. TCRdb's copy holds only in-frame clones and misses some; the assay was immunoSEQ multiplex PCR. The sample totals 6,000 to 8,000 clones. The V gene's germline CDR1 is SGHRS and CDR2 YFSETQ. This CDR3 comprises 15 residues. The DNA sequence is not available. This chain links TRBV5-1 with TRBJ2-4; the TRBD1 assignment by TCRdb is unverifiable without DNA. This receptor was identified in a donor between 2 and 35 years old with juvenile idiopathic arthritis. Sequencing was carried out using Treg cells from blood. This sample's subset: remaining (HLA-DR-negative) circulating blood Treg cells. The CDR3 region is CASSLGDRVGDIQYF.